Presented here are 17 T cell receptor beta chains from one specimen sequenced in a study of technical replicates of blood from a few donors. This table comes from immunoSEQ multiplex PCR, and its TCRdb copy is limited to in-frame clones, with some not included. The table includes under 85,000 clones, around 94% detected once. Source material: T cells isolated from PBMCs. These receptors came from a human donor in good health.

The chain carries TRBV6-5 and TRBJ1-2; the D gene is possibly TRBD1 (6 bases). The CDR3 consists of 12 residues. Germline CDR1 is MNHEY and CDR2 is SVGAGI. V lost 5 bases, J lost 8 bases, and 12 bases lay in between. As DNA, the CDR3 is TGTGCCAGCAGTCCCCAAGGGGGAGGCTACACCTTC. Encoded protein: CASSPQGGGYTF.

V and J are TRBV28 and TRBJ2-3; 11 positions match TRBD2. CDR3 size: 14 residues. Trimming removed 6 bases from V and 4 bases from J; junction bases left unmatched: 3. Per germline, CDR1 MDHEN and CDR2 SYDVKM. The CDR3 protein is CASRTSGKSDTQYF. CDR3 DNA: TGTGCCAGCAGGACTAGCGGGAAGTCAGATACGCAGTATTTT.

The J gene is TRBJ2-7, the V gene TRBV30; D is perhaps TRBD2 (5 bases). V was trimmed by 5 bases and J by 2 bases, leaving 13 bases between them. The CDR3 covers 13 residues. Per the germline V gene, CDR1 is GTSNPN and CDR2 is SVGIG (reference sequence). Here the CDR3 DNA reads TGTGCCTGGTCGGTCGGGAACGCCTACGAGCAGTACTTC. Translation gives CAWSVGNAYEQYF.

The chain recombines TRBV30 with TRBJ2-5, with a possible D match to TRBD1 (6 bases). The length of the CDR3 is 12 residues. Between the trimmed V and J ends, which lost 0 bases and 5 bases, there was a span of 7 bases. Germline loops: CDR1 GTSNPN, CDR2 SVGIG (reference sequence). The CDR3 nucleotides are TGTGCCTGGAGTGTACAGGGTGAGACCCAGTACTTC. It specifies CAWSVQGETQYF.

The chain recombines TRBV5-5 with TRBJ2-2; D is undetermined. V was clipped by 0 bases and J by 2 bases, with 8 bases between them. The germline gives CDR1 SGHKS, CDR2 YYEKEE (reference sequence). The CDR3 is 15 amino acids. CDR3 bases: TGTGCCAGCAGCTTGGCCTCAGTAAACACCGGGGAGCTGTTTTTT. Translation gives CASSLASVNTGELFF.

The V call is TRBV9, the J call TRBJ2-7; 7 bases are a match to TRBD1. This CDR3 comprises 16 residues. Unmatched junction bases numbered 9, after V lost 0 bases and J lost 3 bases. Germline V lookup: CDR1 SGDLS, CDR2 YYNGEE. CDR3 DNA sequence: TGTGCCAGCAGCGTAGCTCCCCAGGGGGAATACTACGAGCAGTACTTC. Translated, it gives CASSVAPQGEYYEQYF.

The rearrangement uses TRBV5-8 and TRBJ2-1, with 8 positions matching TRBD2. Germline loops: CDR1 SGHTS, CDR2 YDEGEE. The length of the CDR3 is 15 residues. The J segment lost 4 bases and the V segment lost 4 bases, leaving 7 bases of the junction unmatched. In nucleotides, the CDR3 is TGTGCCAGCAGCCCCGGAACTAGCGGTTACAATGAGCAGTTCTTC. It codes for CASSPGTSGYNEQFF.

This clone occurred a few times. J is TRBJ1-1 and V is TRBV5-1; 7 positions agree with TRBD1. This CDR3 spans 15 amino acids. V lost 5 bases to trimming and J lost 1 base; unmatched junction nucleotides: 8. Germline V gene lookup returns CDR1 SGHRS and CDR2 YFSETQ. The CDR3 sequence: CASREGGATNTEAFF. The CDR3 bases are TGCGCCAGCAGGGAAGGGGGCGCGACGAACACTGAAGCTTTCTTT.

This rearrangement joins TRBV5-4 to TRBJ2-3, with 8 bases fitting TRBD1. The ends lost 0 bases at V and 8 bases at J; junction bases unmatched: 8. Germline V gene data show CDR1 as SGHNT and CDR2 as YYREEE (reference sequence). The CDR3 totals 15 residues. The CDR3 protein is CASSLVSGGGGTQYF. CDR3 sequence (DNA): TGTGCCAGCAGCTTGGTGTCAGGGGGCGGAGGTACGCAGTATTTT.

The chain recombines TRBV11-1 with TRBJ2-3, with 10 bases matching TRBD1. Germline values: CDR1 SGHAT, CDR2 FQDESV (reference sequence). Germline trimming cut 2 bases from V and 3 bases from J; bases unmatched to any gene: 5. The CDR3 spans 16 residues. The CDR3 DNA is TGTGCCAGCAGCTTATGGGACAGGGGCTGGACAGATACGCAGTATTTT. It is translated as CASSLWDRGWTDTQYF.

The chain employs TRBV6-5 and TRBJ2-7, with unresolved D. V gave up 0 bases and J gave up 4 bases, with 10 bases separating them. CDR1 and CDR2 (germline): MNHEY, SVGAGI. The CDR3 has 14 residues. In nucleotides, the CDR3 is TGTGCCAGCAGTTACTCGAGTACAGATTACGAGCAGTACTTC. Translating gives CASSYSSTDYEQYF.

The chain's CDR3 is CSVGPSSYNEQFF. CDR3 in DNA: TGCAGCGTTGGCCCCAGCTCCTACAATGAGCAGTTCTTC. The chain joins TRBV29-1 to TRBJ2-1, with D uncertain. V was pared by 4 bases and J by 0 bases, with 7 bases between. CDR1 and CDR2 (germline): SQVTM, ANQGSEA. The CDR3 has 13 residues.

The J gene is TRBJ1-4, the V gene TRBV2, with 8 bases lining up with TRBD1. This CDR3 comprises 15 residues. Trimming removed 7 bases from V and 8 bases from J; junction bases left unmatched: 12. Germline CDR1 SNHLY, CDR2 FYNNEI. CDR3 loop: CASTRETGELEKLFF. The CDR3 DNA reads as TGTGCCAGCACCCGGGAGACAGGGGAGTTGGAAAAACTGTTTTTT.

The rearrangement joins TRBV5-1 to TRBJ1-2; tentative D call: TRBD1 (6 bases). V was trimmed by 4 bases and J by 6 bases, leaving 10 bases between them. CDR3 length: 12 amino acids. Germline-derived CDR1 and CDR2 are SGHRS and YFSETQ. DNA for the CDR3: TGCGCCAGCAGCCCCGGGACACATGGCTACACCTTC. Amino acid sequence: CASSPGTHGYTF.

The V and J genes are TRBV7-3 and TRBJ2-2; 7 bases align to TRBD2. The CDR3 extends over 16 amino acids. The germline gives CDR1 SGHTA, CDR2 FQGTGA. The V segment lost 5 bases and the J segment 0 bases; nucleotides outside the gene matches: 6. As DNA, the CDR3 is TGTGCCAGCAGCCCACTAGCGTTCGCGAACACCGGGGAGCTGTTTTTT. Residues: CASSPLAFANTGELFF.

The V call is TRBV19, the J call TRBJ2-7; D possibly corresponds to TRBD1 (5 bases). The CDR3 has 13 residues. Germline CDR1 reads LNHDA; CDR2 reads SQIVND (reference sequence). The V end was cut by 3 bases, the J end by 7 bases, with 13 bases between. The CDR3 region is CASSMILGEEQYF. The DNA of the CDR3 is TGTGCCAGTAGTATGATTTTAGGGGAAGAGCAGTACTTC. Full variable domain (rest looked up from reference TRBV19 and TRBJ2-7): DGGITQSPKYLFRKEGQNVTLSCEQNLNHDAMYWYRQDPGQGLRLIYYSQIVNDFQKGDIAEGYSVSREKKESFPLTVTSAQKNPTAFYLCASSMILGEEQYFGPGTRLTVT.

This clone appeared a few times. The limits of the CDR3 on the DNA are not certain, so only TCRdb's listed CDR3 is given. The chain employs TRBV6-6 and TRBJ1-5. The CDR3 has 14 residues if both end residues are counted. Per germline, CDR1 MNHNY and CDR2 SVGAGI (reference sequence). CDR3 amino acids: CASSSSTGNQPQHF.